What follows are 16 T cell receptor beta chains derived from one specimen sequenced in a study of cytomegalovirus exposure and HLA in healthy donors. PCR was performed using 60 Vbeta and 13 Jbeta primers. This table comes from immunoSEQ multiplex PCR, and its TCRdb copy is limited to in-frame clones, with some not included. The sample has some 87,000 clones; around 70% are singletons. Sequencing was carried out using PBMCs. These receptors came from a woman aged 50 to 65 in good health and CMV-seropositive.

V is TRBV19 and J is TRBJ1-1, with 8 positions matching TRBD1. J lost 8 bases, V lost 9 bases, and 14 bases had no gene match. The CDR3 extends over 14 amino acids. Looked up from germline, CDR1 is LNHDA and CDR2 is SQIVND (reference sequence). DNA for the CDR3: TGTGCCAGCCGTACCCGGACAGGGACCGGGGAAGCTTTCTTT. It translates to CASRTRTGTGEAFF.

This clone was counted once. The J gene is TRBJ1-2, the V gene TRBV28; possibly TRBD1 for D (6 bases). Trimming shortened V by 5 bases and J by 7 bases, and 17 bases separated the two germline ends. The germline CDR1 and CDR2 sequences are MDHEN and SYDVKM. The CDR3 is 14 amino acids. CDR3 region: CASSQRTVLSGYTF. The CDR3 coding sequence is TGTGCCAGCAGTCAGAGGACAGTTCTGTCTGGCTACACCTTC.

This chain uses TRBV4-3 with TRBJ2-1; 8 nucleotides agree with TRBD2. The CDR3 spans 14 residues. Trimming cost V 0 bases and J 8 bases; bases outside gene matches: 3. Looked up from germline, CDR1 is LGHNA and CDR2 is YSLEER. CDR3: CASSQEGTSDEQFF. The CDR3, as DNA: TGCGCCAGCAGCCAAGAGGGGACTAGTGATGAGCAGTTCTTC.

This clone was observed once. The chain joins TRBV28 to TRBJ1-4; no firm D call. CDR1 and CDR2 from the germline V gene are MDHEN and SYDVKM. This CDR3 spans 11 amino acids. Trimming took off 6 bases at V and 7 bases at J, with 6 bases between the two ends. The CDR3 spells CASRYSEKLFF. CDR3 nucleotides: TGTGCCAGCAGATACAGTGAAAAACTGTTTTTT.

This clone was picked up a small number of times. The chain employs TRBV28 and TRBJ1-1, with 10 bases lining up with TRBD1. The CDR3 has 14 amino acids. The V gene's germline CDR1 is MDHEN and CDR2 SYDVKM. Trimming removed 5 bases from V and 8 bases from J; junction bases left unmatched: 8. The CDR3 DNA sequence: TGTGCCAGCAGTATCCCAAGACAGGGGGCCGAAGCTTTCTTT. Protein product: CASSIPRQGAEAFF.

The chain uses TRBV7-2 and TRBJ2-7; TRBD1 agrees at 8 bases. V dropped 5 bases and J dropped 9; count of bases not matched to a gene: 6. This CDR3 is 12 amino acids long. From germline, CDR1 is SGHTA and CDR2 FQGNSA. The CDR3 loop reads CASSRDRSGQYF. CDR3 nucleotides: TGTGCCAGCAGCCGGGACAGGTCTGGGCAGTACTTC.

The chain is built from TRBV6-1 and TRBJ2-7; 11 bases align to TRBD1. J lost 6 bases, V lost 6 bases, and 10 bases had no gene match. Germline V gene data show CDR1 as MNHNS and CDR2 as SASEGT. The CDR3 has 15 amino acids. The CDR3 loop is CASRPSPGTGGEQYF. The CDR3 DNA reads TGTGCCAGCAGACCCAGTCCCGGGACAGGGGGCGAGCAGTACTTC.

Only one count was recorded for this clone. This chain links TRBV5-1 with TRBJ2-2; TRBD2 might be the D (6 bases). The CDR3 consists of 18 residues. CDR1 and CDR2 from the germline V gene are SGHRS and YFSETQ. Trimming removed 5 bases from V and 3 bases from J, with 23 bases in between. CDR3 residues: CASRTSLPLFYYTGELFF. In nucleotides, the CDR3 is TGCGCCAGCAGGACTAGTCTACCCCTTTTCTACTACACCGGGGAGCTGTTTTTT.

With respect to this clone: Other DNA sequences in this sample translate to the same CDR3. As DNA, the CDR3 is TGCGCCAGCAGCCCACGACTAGCGGGGCCCACAGATACGCAGTATTTT. Translated, it gives CASSPRLAGPTDTQYF. The V and J genes are TRBV5-1 and TRBJ2-3; 11 bases map to TRBD2. The CDR3 is made up of 16 amino acids. J was trimmed by 2 bases and V by 4 bases; bases with no gene match: 6. Germline V gene lookup returns CDR1 SGHRS and CDR2 YFSETQ.

The chain uses TRBV7-3 and TRBJ2-3; 9 nucleotides align to TRBD1. The CDR3 is 15 residues long. Germline V CDR1 and CDR2: SGHTA, FQGTGA. V shed 1 base and J 4 bases; nucleotides not matched to a gene: 3. This CDR3 is CASSLRTGDADTQYF. Written as DNA, the CDR3 is TGTGCCAGCAGCTTAAGGACAGGGGACGCAGATACGCAGTATTTT.

This clone was counted between two and nine times. The chain has TRBV7-3 and TRBJ2-1, with 12 bases that match TRBD2. V shed 5 bases, J shed 4 bases, and the junction held 6 bases outside the gene matches. Germline lookup yields CDR1 SGHTA and CDR2 FQGTGA. The CDR3 is made up of 16 amino acids. The CDR3 DNA reads TGTGCCAGCAGCCTATCCGGGACTAGCGGGTACAATGAGCAGTTCTTC. Protein product: CASSLSGTSGYNEQFF.

The gene calls are TRBV15 and TRBJ2-3, with 8 bases matching TRBD1. Germline values: CDR1 LNHNV, CDR2 YYDKDF (reference sequence). The CDR3 length is 16 residues. The trim removed 2 bases at V and 0 bases at J, leaving 4 bases unmatched. CDR3 sequence: CATSRTGTGSTDTQYF. The CDR3 nucleotides are TGTGCCACCAGCAGAACCGGGACAGGAAGCACAGATACGCAGTATTTT.

The J gene is TRBJ2-1, the V gene TRBV4-3, with a tentative D call TRBD2 (5 bases). V was cut by 4 bases and J by 3 bases, with 10 bases left in between. Per germline, CDR1 LGHNA and CDR2 YSLEER. There are 14 residues in the CDR3. CDR3 amino acids: CASSRSGIYNEQFF. The CDR3 bases are TGCGCCAGCAGCCGCTCCGGGATCTACAATGAGCAGTTCTTC.

The gene calls are TRBV29-1 and TRBJ2-1; 10 nucleotides agree with TRBD2. From germline, CDR1 is SQVTM and CDR2 ANQGSEA. The CDR3 is 14 residues long. The V gene end was trimmed by 5 bases and the J gene end by 13 bases; junction bases not matched to a gene: 14. DNA of the CDR3: TGCAGCGTTCTCTCTAGCGGGAGTCAGGGAAGTCAGTTCTTC. Translating gives CSVLSSGSQGSQFF.

This sequence joins TRBV27 and TRBJ2-3; 9 positions agree with TRBD1. V trimming: 5 bases; J trimming: 4 bases; junction bases outside the gene matches: 13. CDR3 length equals 17 residues. Germline V gives CDR1 MNHEY, CDR2 SMNVEV (reference sequence). The CDR3 DNA reads TGTGCCAGCAGTGCCCAACAGGGGGCGGTATACGCAGATACGCAGTATTTT. Translation gives CASSAQQGAVYADTQYF.

This clone was observed a few times. The chain carries TRBV28 and TRBJ1-1, with D possibly being TRBD1 (6 bases). The CDR3 runs to 16 residues. Germline V gene lookup returns CDR1 MDHEN and CDR2 SYDVKM. The V gene lost 3 bases and the J gene lost 4 bases, with 18 bases spanning the gap. The CDR3 bases are TGTGCCAGCAGTTTGCCCCAGGGGTCGAGGGGCACTGAAGCTTTCTTT. Translating gives CASSLPQGSRGTEAFF.